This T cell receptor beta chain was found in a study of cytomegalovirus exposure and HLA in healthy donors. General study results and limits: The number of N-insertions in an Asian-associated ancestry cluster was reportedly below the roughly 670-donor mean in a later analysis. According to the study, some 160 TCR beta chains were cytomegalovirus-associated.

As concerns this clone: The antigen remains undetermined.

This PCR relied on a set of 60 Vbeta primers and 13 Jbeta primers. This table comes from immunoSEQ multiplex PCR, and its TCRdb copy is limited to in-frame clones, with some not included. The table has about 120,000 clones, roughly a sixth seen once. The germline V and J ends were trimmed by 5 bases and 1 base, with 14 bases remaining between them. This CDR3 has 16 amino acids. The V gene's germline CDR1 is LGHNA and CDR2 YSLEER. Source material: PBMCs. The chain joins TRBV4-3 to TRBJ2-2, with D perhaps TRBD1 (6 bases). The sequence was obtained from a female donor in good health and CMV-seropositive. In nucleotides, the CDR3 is TGCGCCAGCAGCTCCTACAGGGACATGAACACCGGGGAGCTGTTTTTT. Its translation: CASSSYRDMNTGELFF.